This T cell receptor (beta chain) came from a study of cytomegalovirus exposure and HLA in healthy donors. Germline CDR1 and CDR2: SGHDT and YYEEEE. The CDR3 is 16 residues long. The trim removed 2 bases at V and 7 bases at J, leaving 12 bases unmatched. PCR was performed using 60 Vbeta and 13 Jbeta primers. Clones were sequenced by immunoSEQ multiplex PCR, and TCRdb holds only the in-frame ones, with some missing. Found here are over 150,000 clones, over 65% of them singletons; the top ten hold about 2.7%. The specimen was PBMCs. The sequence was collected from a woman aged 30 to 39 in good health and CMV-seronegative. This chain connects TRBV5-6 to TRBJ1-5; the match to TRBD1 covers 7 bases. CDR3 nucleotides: TGTGCCAGCAGCTTCTTCGACAGGGAAGAAGGACAGCCCCAGCATTTT. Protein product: CASSFFDREEGQPQHF.